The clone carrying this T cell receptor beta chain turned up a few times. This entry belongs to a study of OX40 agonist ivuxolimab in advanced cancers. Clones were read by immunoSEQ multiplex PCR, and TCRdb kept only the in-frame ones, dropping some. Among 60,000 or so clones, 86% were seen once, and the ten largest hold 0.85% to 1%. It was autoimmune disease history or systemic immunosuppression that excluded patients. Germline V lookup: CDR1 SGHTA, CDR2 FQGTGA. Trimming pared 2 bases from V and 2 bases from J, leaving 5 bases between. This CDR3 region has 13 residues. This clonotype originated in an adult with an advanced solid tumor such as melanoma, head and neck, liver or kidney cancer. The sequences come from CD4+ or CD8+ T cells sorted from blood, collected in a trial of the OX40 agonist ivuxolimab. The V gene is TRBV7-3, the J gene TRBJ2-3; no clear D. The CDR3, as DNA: TGTGCCAGCAGCTTAGTTTCCACAGATACGCAGTATTTT. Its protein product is CASSLVSTDTQYF.